The next 20 T cell receptor beta chains were all read from a single sample in a study of OX40 agonist ivuxolimab in advanced cancers. Libraries were prepared by immunoSEQ multiplex PCR; TCRdb keeps only in-frame clonotypes and omits some of them. This repertoire shows about 98,000 clones, approximately 93% found once; its top ten account for 0.25% to 0.3%. The sequenced sample was CD4+ or CD8+ T cells sorted from blood, obtained in a trial of the OX40 agonist ivuxolimab. The receptor set was obtained from an adult with an advanced solid tumor such as melanoma, head and neck, liver or kidney cancer.

Here the CDR3 reads CASRVYWGPQGARYTEAFF. The CDR3 bases are TGTGCCAGCAGAGTTTATTGGGGCCCACAGGGGGCGAGGTACACTGAAGCTTTCTTT. J is TRBJ1-1 and V is TRBV28; TRBD1 aligns across 9 bases. The CDR3 covers 19 residues. Germline loops: CDR1 MDHEN, CDR2 SYDVKM. Trimming took 6 bases from V and 3 from J; bases not matched to a gene: 20.

The V gene is TRBV6-5, the J gene TRBJ2-3; a weak D match, TRBD2 (6 bases). Trimming shortened V by 7 bases and J by 5 bases, and 16 bases separated the two germline ends. Per germline, CDR1 MNHEY and CDR2 SVGAGI. The CDR3 runs to 14 residues. Written as DNA, the CDR3 is TGTGCCAGCACCGACCCGGGGCGGGAAGATACGCAGTATTTT. Protein sequence: CASTDPGREDTQYF.

The CDR3 region is CSSGGAGQGNGYTF. The CDR3 DNA reads as TGCAGCTCCGGGGGGGCTGGACAGGGGAATGGCTACACCTTC. The chain couples TRBV29-1 to TRBJ1-2; 9 bases line up with TRBD1. The V segment lost 8 bases and the J segment 6 bases; nucleotides outside the gene matches: 13. Germline V gene lookup returns CDR1 SQVTM and CDR2 ANQGSEA. This CDR3 region has 14 residues.

The chain is built from TRBV7-2 and TRBJ1-3; D is undetermined. The CDR3 sequence is 15 residues long. The germline V gene encodes CDR1 SGHTA and CDR2 FQGNSA. V was cut by 4 bases and J by 0 bases, with 10 bases left in between. CDR3 sequence (DNA): TGTGCCAGCAGCTATCTCAGCGTCTCTGGAAACACCATATATTTT. Its translation is CASSYLSVSGNTIYF.

V gene TRBV19 combines with J gene TRBJ2-1; D perhaps matches TRBD1 (6 bases). The CDR3 length is 13 residues. Germline CDR1 reads LNHDA; CDR2 reads SQIVND (reference sequence). V lost 4 bases and J lost 7, with 11 bases in between. The CDR3 region has the DNA TGTGCCAGTAGTACCCTGAGGGGGAATGAGCAGTTCTTC. Protein sequence: CASSTLRGNEQFF.

This sequence joins TRBV7-3 and TRBJ2-3; D gene uncertain. Germline CDR1 reads SGHTA; CDR2 reads FQGTGA. There are 16 residues in the CDR3. The V and J ends lost 5 bases and 0 bases respectively, with 15 bases between them. CDR3 nucleotide sequence: TGTGCCAGCAGCCCCCAACAGCTGGTGAGCACAGATACGCAGTATTTT. Translation: CASSPQQLVSTDTQYF.

The rearrangement uses TRBV30 and TRBJ2-1; no clear D. The CDR3 length is 11 residues. The germline V gene has CDR1 GTSNPN and CDR2 SVGIG (reference sequence). The ends were cut back, 2 bases at V and 10 bases at J, with 9 bases in the middle. Written as DNA, the CDR3 is TGTGCCTGGAGTTTGGGTCGGGAGCAGTTCTTC. Protein sequence: CAWSLGREQFF.

This sequence joins TRBV28 and TRBJ2-1; D gene ambiguous. Germline CDR1 and CDR2: MDHEN and SYDVKM. There are 12 residues in the CDR3. The V end lost 6 bases, the J end lost 9 bases, and 12 bases lay between the germline ends. In nucleotides, the CDR3 is TGTGCCAGCAGCTCCTTACGACGTGAGCAGTTCTTC. As protein: CASSSLRREQFF. The full variable domain, with the rest looked up from reference TRBV28 and TRBJ2-1, is DVKVTQSSRYLVKRTGEKVFLECVQDMDHENMFWYRQDPGLGLRLIYFSYDVKMKEKGDIPEGYSVSREKKERFSLILESASTNQTSMYLCASSSLRREQFFGPGTRLTVL.

J is TRBJ1-2 and V is TRBV7-9; TRBD1 agrees at 9 bases. CDR1 is SEHNR and CDR2 is FQNEAQ in the germline V gene (reference sequence). J lost 8 bases, V lost 3 bases, and 7 bases had no gene match. CDR3 length: 14 residues. The CDR3 spells CASSFPGQGRGYTF. The CDR3 bases are TGTGCCAGCAGCTTCCCGGGACAGGGTAGAGGCTACACCTTC.

V gene TRBV10-3 combines with J gene TRBJ1-5; D is undetermined. The CDR3 runs to 12 residues. Deletions cut 4 bases from V and 0 bases from J, with 1 base between. Looked up from germline, CDR1 is ENHRY and CDR2 is SYGVKD. In DNA form, the CDR3 reads TGTGCCATCAGTGCTAGCAATCAGCCCCAGCATTTT. Translated: CAISASNQPQHF.

This sequence joins TRBV11-2 and TRBJ2-1; D call uncertain. The V gene lost 1 base and the J gene lost 7 bases, with 11 bases spanning the gap. The CDR3 is 14 residues long. Looked up from germline, CDR1 is SGHAT and CDR2 is FQNNGV. The CDR3 DNA reads as TGTGCCAGCAGCTTAGCCACCGCAGTTAATGAGCAGTTCTTC. It is translated as CASSLATAVNEQFF.

This chain connects TRBV7-3 to TRBJ1-1; weak D call: TRBD1 (6 bases). V was pared by 0 bases and J by 7 bases, with 15 bases between. CDR1 is SGHTA, CDR2 FQGTGA, per germline. The CDR3 runs to 15 residues. The CDR3 region has the DNA TGTGCCAGCAGCTTAACGGGGTCAGGGGTGGATGAAGCTTTCTTT. Translating it yields CASSLTGSGVDEAFF.

The chain has TRBV6-1 and TRBJ1-6; the D is unclear. Germline CDR1 reads MNHNS; CDR2 reads SASEGT. The CDR3 spans 14 residues. V lost 1 base, J lost 9 bases, and 10 bases lay in between. The CDR3 is CASSEGIWASPLHF. The DNA of the CDR3 is TGTGCCAGCAGTGAAGGTATCTGGGCTTCACCCCTCCACTTT.

The rearrangement links TRBV15 to TRBJ1-3; weak D call: TRBD1 (5 bases). V was shortened by 2 bases and J by 4 bases, with 15 bases between the two germline ends. From germline, CDR1 is LNHNV and CDR2 YYDKDF (reference sequence). The CDR3 has 16 amino acids. This CDR3 reads CATSRPPTGSGNTIYF. CDR3 in DNA: TGTGCCACCAGCAGACCCCCTACAGGTAGCGGAAACACCATATATTTT.

This chain's CDR3 is CASSVAGGTGAREQYF. The CDR3 DNA sequence: TGTGCCAGCAGCGTAGCCGGTGGGACAGGGGCCCGGGAGCAGTACTTC. The chain links TRBV9 to TRBJ2-7; TRBD1 matches at 10 bases. Trimming at V came to 0 bases and at J to 7 bases, leaving 10 bases not matched to a gene. Per the germline V gene, CDR1 is SGDLS and CDR2 is YYNGEE. This CDR3 has 16 residues. Looking up the rest from reference TRBV9 and TRBJ2-7 gives the full variable domain: DSGVTQTPKHLITATGQRVTLRCSPRSGDLSVYWYQQSLDQGLQFLIQYYNGEERAKGNILERFSAQQFPDLHSELNLSSLELGDSALYFCASSVAGGTGAREQYFGPGTRLTVT.

The chain carries TRBV30 and TRBJ1-2; 8 bases line up with TRBD1. V dropped 8 bases and J dropped 0; count of bases not matched to a gene: 11. This CDR3 is 15 amino acids long. Looked up from germline, CDR1 is GTSNPN and CDR2 is SVGIG (reference sequence). CDR3: CAAGQAGVPNYGYTF. For the CDR3, the DNA is TGTGCCGCGGGACAGGCCGGGGTCCCTAACTATGGCTACACCTTC.

CDR3 loop: CASSPRSGGAGVNEQFF. The CDR3 DNA sequence: TGTGCCAGCAGCCCCCGATCGGGGGGCGCGGGGGTAAATGAGCAGTTCTTC. The genes are TRBV5-6 and TRBJ2-1; a weak D match, TRBD2 (7 bases). From germline, CDR1 is SGHDT and CDR2 YYEEEE. The V end was cut by 4 bases, the J end by 7 bases, with 24 bases between. The CDR3 is made up of 17 amino acids.

The chain uses TRBV6-6 and TRBJ2-1, with 8 bases fitting TRBD1. CDR1 is MNHNY, CDR2 SVGAGI, per germline (reference sequence). The junction had 6 bases not matched to a gene; V was cut back by 6 bases and J by 5 bases. This CDR3 comprises 14 residues. Written as DNA, the CDR3 is TGTGCCAGCAGCCGGGGACAGGTTAACAATGAGCAGTTCTTC. Its translation: CASSRGQVNNEQFF.

The J gene is TRBJ1-6, the V gene TRBV10-3; tentatively, D is TRBD1 (6 bases). V was cut by 6 bases and J by 10 bases, with 19 bases left in between. The CDR3 runs 15 residues. Germline-derived CDR1 and CDR2 are ENHRY and SYGVKD. The CDR3 DNA sequence: TGTGCCATCAGAGAAACCCGGGACATGGACTCACCCCTCCACTTT. Amino acid sequence: CAIRETRDMDSPLHF.

This clone appeared a single time. This sequence joins TRBV11-3 and TRBJ1-5, with D unresolved. Germline CDR1 and CDR2: SGHNT and YENEEA. The germline V and J ends were trimmed by 5 bases and 9 bases, with 20 bases remaining between them. CDR3 length equals 15 residues. CDR3 residues: CASSAGQTPGGPQHF. The CDR3 region has the DNA TGTGCCAGCAGCGCGGGTCAAACCCCCGGCGGGCCCCAGCATTTT.